This TCR beta chain is from a study of early T cells in non-severe SARS-CoV-2 infection. CDR1 is DFQATT, CDR2 SNEGSKA, per germline (reference sequence). The CDR3 runs 14 residues. Trimming cost V 6 bases and J 6 bases, with 18 bases left between them. Unique molecular identifiers were affixed to single, distinct cDNA molecules. TCRdb called the 5' RACE reads again in MiXCR, with one record for every CDR3 protein. Altogether under 90,000 distinct CDR3 sequences are present, roughly 15% being singletons, with the ten largest covering around 5.8%. This rearrangement joins TRBV20-1 to TRBJ1-5, with unresolved D. This clonotype originated in an adult who was a healthcare worker with PCR-confirmed SARS-CoV-2 infection or an uninfected control (not recorded which). Input material: whole blood. The CDR3 DNA reads as TGCAGTGCCCCCCACCCGGGCAAGACTCAGCCCCAGCATTTT. Protein sequence: CSAPHPGKTQPQHF.